These T cell receptor beta chains were read from a single sample in a study of blood T cell repertoires in COVID-19. Only in-frame clones appear in the TCRdb table, and some are missing; sequencing was by immunoSEQ multiplex PCR. The sample shows fewer than 500,000 clones, roughly 90% of them seen only once. Sequences were obtained from PBMCs or T cells enriched from blood (not recorded which). The source of these receptors is a woman in her twenties or thirties with acute COVID-19. Each CDR3 is given with its conserved first and last residue. The D gene is left open where the match is weak. Expanded clones are given a class, and other clones once, few, many or no size at all.

d_gene,j_gene,abundance,v_gene,CDR3aa,CDR3nt
.,TRBJ2-7,.,TRBV12-3/TRBV12-4,CASSRTAAYEQYF,TGTGCCAGCAGCAGGACAGCCGCCTACGAGCAGTACTTC
TRBD1,TRBJ1-2,.,TRBV2,CASSGGGRGYTF,TGTGCCAGCTCCGGAGGGGGCCGGGGCTACACCTTC
TRBD1,TRBJ1-2,once,TRBV6-2/TRBV6-3,CASSYPAGGTYGYTF,TGTGCCAGCAGTTACCCCGCAGGGGGCACGTATGGCTACACCTTC
TRBD1,TRBJ2-1,once,TRBV6-5,CASSWDRGGNEQFF,TGTGCCAGCAGTTGGGACAGGGGAGGTAATGAGCAGTTCTTC
.,TRBJ1-6,.,TRBV6-5,CASDLPSSYNSPLHF,TGTGCCAGCGACCTCCCTAGCTCCTATAATTCACCCCTCCACTTT
.,TRBJ2-2,.,TRBV10-3,CAISESLSNVGELFF,TGTGCCATCAGTGAGTCCCTCAGTAACGTCGGGGAGCTGTTTTTT
TRBD1,TRBJ2-1,.,TRBV24-1,CATSRTGGSNEQFF,TGTGCCACCAGTAGGACAGGGGGCTCGAATGAGCAGTTCTTC
TRBD2,TRBJ2-7,.,TRBV4-3,CASSQVARGAYEQYF,TGCGCCAGCAGCCAAGTGGCCCGGGGGGCCTACGAGCAGTACTTC
TRBD1,TRBJ1-3,once,TRBV29-1,CSAARDSNSGNTIYF,TGCAGCGCTGCCAGGGACAGCAACTCTGGAAACACCATATATTTT
.,TRBJ1-4,.,TRBV2,CASGSFGTNEKLFF,TGTGCCAGCGGGAGTTTTGGTACTAATGAAAAACTGTTTTTT
TRBD1,TRBJ1-5,.,TRBV6-6,CASGQGGNQPQHF,TGTGCCAGCGGACAGGGAGGCAATCAGCCCCAGCATTTT
.,TRBJ1-1,.,TRBV30,CAWSLGLVRDTEAFF,TGTGCCTGGAGTCTCGGTCTTGTTCGGGACACTGAAGCTTTCTTT
TRBD1,TRBJ2-7,few,TRBV29-1,CSVLTGAYEQYF,TGCAGCGTACTGACAGGGGCTTACGAGCAGTACTTC
.,TRBJ1-2,.,TRBV2,CASSARPVYGYTF,TGTGCCAGCAGTGCCAGGCCAGTCTATGGCTACACCTTC
TRBD2,TRBJ2-7,.,TRBV19,CASSPRSGGERDYEQYF,TGTGCCAGTAGTCCCCGGAGCGGGGGGGAAAGGGACTACGAGCAGTACTTC
TRBD1,TRBJ2-5,.,TRBV24-1,CATSDFQAPGTGGQETQYF,TGTGCCACCAGTGATTTTCAGGCCCCCGGGACAGGGGGGCAAGAGACCCAGTACTTC
TRBD2,TRBJ2-3,.,TRBV6-4,CASSQGIAGGTDTQYF,TGTGCCAGCAGCCAAGGGATAGCGGGGGGCACAGATACGCAGTATTTT
TRBD1,TRBJ2-1,.,TRBV10-2,CASSESLTGTEQFF,TGCGCCAGCAGTGAGTCTTTGACAGGGACTGAGCAGTTCTTC
TRBD1,TRBJ1-6,.,TRBV6-2/TRBV6-3,CASSFGTGEVSPLHF,TGTGCCAGCAGTTTCGGGACAGGGGAAGTCTCACCCCTCCACTTT
TRBD1,TRBJ1-4,few,TRBV5-6,CASSEYGTGEEKLFF,TGTGCCAGCAGCGAATACGGGACAGGGGAGGAAAAACTGTTTTTT
TRBD2,TRBJ2-1,.,TRBV5-1,CASSLRLADNEQFF,TGCGCCAGCAGCTTGCGACTAGCGGACAATGAGCAGTTCTTC
TRBD1,TRBJ1-6,.,TRBV5-1,CASSLGTGTANSPLHF,TGCGCCAGCAGCTTGGGGACCGGGACAGCAAATTCACCCCTCCACTTT
.,TRBJ2-3,.,TRBV5-1,CASSSQGGGDSTDTQYF,TGCGCCAGCAGCTCCCAGGGAGGGGGGGATAGCACAGATACGCAGTATTTT
.,TRBJ1-2,.,TRBV5-1,CASSSTLTKEANYGYTF,TGCGCCAGCAGCTCGACTCTCACGAAAGAAGCTAACTATGGCTACACCTTC
TRBD1,TRBJ1-2,once,TRBV19,CASNPGQGVSTF,TGTGCCAGTAACCCGGGACAGGGGGTCTCGACCTTC
.,TRBJ1-2,once,TRBV6-1,CASSEERGNYGYTF,TGTGCCAGCAGTGAAGAACGGGGTAACTATGGCTACACCTTC
TRBD2,TRBJ2-7,.,TRBV7-6,CASSLVPGGGGAGEQYF,TGTGCCAGCAGCTTAGTGCCTGGTGGCGGGGGGGCTGGAGAGCAGTACTTC
.,TRBJ2-1,.,TRBV2,CASSEGTFNEQFF,TGTGCCAGCAGTGAAGGGACTTTCAATGAGCAGTTCTTC
TRBD1,TRBJ1-2,.,TRBV11-2,CASSPGTDSGYTF,TGTGCCAGCAGCCCAGGGACAGACTCTGGCTACACCTTC
.,TRBJ1-1,few,TRBV20-1,CSASRETGNTEAFF,TGCAGTGCTAGTCGCGAGACAGGAAACACTGAAGCTTTCTTT
.,TRBJ2-7,.,TRBV12-5,CASGIKNYEQYF,TGTGCTAGTGGTATCAAAAACTACGAGCAGTACTTC
.,TRBJ2-2,few,TRBV15,CATSRIRGNTGELFF,TGTGCCACCAGCAGAATCAGGGGGAACACCGGGGAGCTGTTTTTT
TRBD1,TRBJ2-3,.,TRBV6-4,CASSGPRDRGFSSTDTQYF,TGTGCCAGCAGTGGCCCCCGGGACAGGGGATTCTCTAGCACAGATACGCAGTATTTT
.,TRBJ1-1,.,TRBV25-1,CASSESPGMNTEAFF,TGTGCCAGCAGTGAATCTCCGGGGATGAACACTGAAGCTTTCTTT
TRBD2,TRBJ2-3,.,TRBV5-6,CASSSAGRVPDTQYF,TGTGCCAGCAGCTCGGCGGGGAGGGTCCCAGATACGCAGTATTTT
.,TRBJ1-1,.,TRBV3-1/TRBV3-2,CASSSVGPSEAFF,TGTGCCAGCAGCTCCGTTGGCCCGTCAGAAGCTTTCTTT
TRBD1,TRBJ1-2,few,TRBV5-1,CASSFDRAGGYTF,TGCGCCAGCAGCTTCGACAGGGCTGGGGGCTACACCTTC
TRBD1,TRBJ1-5,.,TRBV28,CASNGEGQGRNQPQHF,TGTGCCAGCAACGGAGAGGGACAGGGCCGGAATCAGCCCCAGCATTTT
TRBD2,TRBJ2-3,once,TRBV20-1,CSANDGGAADTQYF,TGCAGTGCTAATGACGGGGGGGCGGCAGATACGCAGTATTTT